In its sample, the clone carrying this T cell receptor beta chain was seen a few times. Its antigen remains unknown. The source of the sample is a study of breast tumors, draining lymph nodes, adjacent tissues. Study-wide results and limits: Most tumor T cells seemingly derive from lymph node, then expand in tumor. Tumor and nontumor repertoires were significantly more similar in luminal-like than in basal-like breast cancer. Tumor TCR diversity was below lymph nodes but above nontumor tissue.

TCRdb reanalysed the multiplex PCR reads using MiXCR and keeps one entry per CDR3 protein. The profile covers some 7,600 distinct CDR3 sequences, with around three quarters appearing a single time and roughly 39% taken by the ten largest. Looked up from germline, CDR1 is MNHEY and CDR2 is SVGEGT. V was pared by 1 base and J by 4 bases, with 3 bases of the junction left unmatched. This CDR3 comprises 14 residues. The TCR sequence derives from a female donor with breast cancer. Some clones in this sample may be carry-over from other donors' samples. Material for sequencing was tumor-adjacent breast tissue. The chain is built from TRBV6-2 or TRBV6-3 and TRBJ1-2; 7 bases match TRBD1. The CDR3 coding sequence is TGTGCCAGCAGTTACTACAGGGGAGGCTATGGCTACACCTTC. Its protein is CASSYYRGGYGYTF.